The sample holds one count of the clone carrying this TCR beta chain. This specimen belongs to a study of CD8 T cells in Susac syndrome. V was cut by 0 bases and J by 2 bases, with 14 bases left in between. The CDR3 covers 16 residues. Germline loops: CDR1 MNHEY, CDR2 SMNVEV (reference sequence). The authors reverse transcribed about 0.45 to 1 ug RNA with random hexamers. One entry per CDR3 protein, called by TCRdb with MiXCR from the immunoSEQ multiplex PCR reads. Of 400,000 or so distinct CDR3 sequences listed, more than 70% are singletons. The clonotype comes from a human donor with multiple sclerosis. Sample: CD8+ T cells from PBMCs. This chain connects TRBV27 to TRBJ2-7; D may match TRBD1 or TRBD2 (6 bases each). The CDR3 nucleotides are TGTGCCAGCAGTTTATCTTGGGGGGCCAAAGCCTACGAGCAGTACTTC. This encodes CASSLSWGAKAYEQYF.